A selection of T cell receptor beta chains follows, all from one sample in a study of blood T cell repertoires in COVID-19. The method was immunoSEQ multiplex PCR; TCRdb's version includes in-frame clones alone and lacks a portion of them. The sample carries some 150,000 clones, roughly nine tenths recorded once. Sequencing input: peripheral blood. The receptors derive from a woman between 40 and 50 years old with acute or convalescent COVID-19. Both conserved end residues are trimmed from each CDR3.

V	J	CDR3
TRBV9	TRBJ2-2	ASSYGLHTGELF
TRBV19	TRBJ1-5	ASSNSNSPGFQPQH
TRBV5-8	TRBJ2-7	ASALGRSYEQY
TRBV10-3	TRBJ1-1	ATGQGGLVLDTEAF
TRBV6-4	TRBJ2-3	ASSETTGGPGYTQY
TRBV28	TRBJ2-4	ASSQPGGNIQY
TRBV20-1	TRBJ1-2	SATDRGYGYT
TRBV7-8	TRBJ1-1	ASSRTLGVDTEAF
TRBV7-9	TRBJ2-2	ASSLGADTGELF
TRBV7-2	TRBJ2-4	ASSLLDSLDIQY
TRBV4-1	TRBJ2-7	ASSQDLGGQWRDEQY
TRBV4-2	TRBJ2-4	ASSPGLAGGSDKNIQY
TRBV3-1/TRBV3-2	TRBJ1-2	ASSPRTGSPGYT
TRBV5-1	TRBJ2-7	ASSLSLPPSYEQY
TRBV3-1/TRBV3-2	TRBJ1-4	ASSQELTGQRNEKLF
TRBV18	TRBJ1-1	ASSPAGRDTEAF
TRBV2	TRBJ1-6	ASNQRGFNSPLH
TRBV9	TRBJ2-3	ASSVSSSSTSGVDTQY
TRBV2	TRBJ2-2	ASGGFLGRTGELF
TRBV5-4	TRBJ2-7	ASSLRLAGTYEQY
TRBV15	TRBJ2-1	ATSRLAGAYNEQF
TRBV14	TRBJ2-2	ASSQGRPGELF
TRBV29-1	TRBJ2-2	SVVGWTGELF
TRBV2	TRBJ1-3	ASKTGGSSGNTIY
TRBV14	TRBJ2-3	ASSGRGTDTQY
TRBV9	TRBJ1-1	ASSVGVWRDLNTEAF
TRBV30	TRBJ2-3	AWSVRRVRLGPVIGTDTQY
TRBV21-1	TRBJ2-7	ASSGIAGYYEQY
TRBV4-1	TRBJ1-5	ASSQTGTQPQH
TRBV6-5	TRBJ1-4	ASMGANEKLF
TRBV7-6	TRBJ1-1	ASSQRTGGTATEAF
TRBV4-1	TRBJ2-5	ASSQELGQGRETQY
TRBV7-9	TRBJ1-6	ASSSPGTANSPLH
TRBV28	TRBJ2-5	ASSGTSGRQTQY
TRBV7-8	TRBJ2-7	ASSPDRGMYEQY
TRBV19	TRBJ1-5	ASSIDLWGRVTQPQH
TRBV11-2	TRBJ1-1	ASSIDGGDYTEAF
TRBV5-1	TRBJ1-2	ASKLWGPEDGYT
TRBV5-1	TRBJ1-2	ASSTGDYGYT
TRBV5-1	TRBJ2-7	ASRALPGGEQY
TRBV19	TRBJ2-7	ASSSRWADLFYEQY
TRBV7-3	TRBJ1-1	ASSPDRYQVAF
TRBV6-5	TRBJ1-3	ASSYGSPRSGNTIY
TRBV2	TRBJ2-7	ASSDNGLVSSYEQY
TRBV3-1/TRBV3-2	TRBJ1-1	ASSQRTGPNTEAF
TRBV11-3	TRBJ2-1	ASSWGQGPYNEQF
TRBV24-1	TRBJ2-2	ATSDTWTGIGTGELF
TRBV12-3/TRBV12-4	TRBJ1-2	ASRANYGYT
TRBV18	TRBJ1-1	ASSVDSNTEAF
TRBV29-1	TRBJ1-6	SVARGLNSPLH
TRBV5-1	TRBJ1-1	ASGQTLMNTEAF
TRBV10-1	TRBJ1-2	ASSTGQFYGYT